This T cell receptor beta chain was documented in a study of control samples from healthy donors and cancer patients. Method: immunoSEQ multiplex PCR; TCRdb's copy keeps in-frame clones and lacks some. Of approximately 150,000 clones in the sample, about 90% were seen once. The CDR3 totals 14 residues. With 8 bases clipped from V and 8 bases from J, the junction kept 10 bases outside the gene matches. Germline CDR1 MNHEY, CDR2 SVGAGI. The receptor's source is a man younger than 35 in good health. Sequenced material: blood. The V and J genes are TRBV6-5 and TRBJ2-1; 9 nucleotides agree with TRBD1. The CDR3 region is CASPKVQGADEQFF. CDR3 nucleotide sequence: TGTGCCAGCCCGAAGGTACAGGGGGCCGATGAGCAGTTCTTC.